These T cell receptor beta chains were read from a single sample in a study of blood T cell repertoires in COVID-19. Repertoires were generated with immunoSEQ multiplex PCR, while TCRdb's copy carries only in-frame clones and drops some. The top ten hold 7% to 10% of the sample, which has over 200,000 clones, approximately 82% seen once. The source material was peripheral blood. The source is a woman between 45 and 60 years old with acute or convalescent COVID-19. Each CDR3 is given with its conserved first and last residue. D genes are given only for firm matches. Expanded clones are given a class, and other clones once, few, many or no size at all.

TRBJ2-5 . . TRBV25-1 TGTGCCAGCACCTATGGAGGGCTGGAGACCCAGTACTTC CASTYGGLETQYF
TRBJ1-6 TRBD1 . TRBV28 TGTGCCAGCAGTTCGGGGACAGGTTTTGATTCACCCCTCCACTTT CASSSGTGFDSPLHF
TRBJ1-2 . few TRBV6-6 TGTGCCAGCAGTTACAGGGAGGGCTATGGCTACACCTTC CASSYREGYGYTF
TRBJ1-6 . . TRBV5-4 TGTGCCAGCAGCCAGTCCGGGACACCCGTTTCACCCCTCCACTTT CASSQSGTPVSPLHF
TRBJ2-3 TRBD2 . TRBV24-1 TGTGCCACCAGTGATTCTGTCCCTAGCGGGGCACCCACAGATACGCAGTATTTT CATSDSVPSGAPTDTQYF
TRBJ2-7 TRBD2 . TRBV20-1 TGCAGTGCTAGTGGACTAGCGGGCGGATCTCCCTACGAGCAGTACTTC CSASGLAGGSPYEQYF
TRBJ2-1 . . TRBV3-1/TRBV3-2 TGTGCCAGCAGCCAAGGGACAAGCGCCTACAATGAGCAGTTCTTC CASSQGTSAYNEQFF
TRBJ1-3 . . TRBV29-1 TGCAGCGGCCAGAATTACAACACCATATATTTT CSGQNYNTIYF
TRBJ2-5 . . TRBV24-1 TGTGCCACCAGTGGGGGAGCTCTCCAAGAGACCCAGTACTTC CATSGGALQETQYF
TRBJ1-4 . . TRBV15 TGTGCCACCAGCAGAGATCGGGGCGGGGATGAAAAACTGTTTTTT CATSRDRGGDEKLFF
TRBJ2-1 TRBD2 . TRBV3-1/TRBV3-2 TGTGCCAGCAATCGGGGGGATAGGGCCTACAATGAGCAGTTCTTC CASNRGDRAYNEQFF
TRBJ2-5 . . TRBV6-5 TGTGCCAGCAGGGGGCCTGGAGAGACCCAGTACTTC CASRGPGETQYF
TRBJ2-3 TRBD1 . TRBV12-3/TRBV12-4 TGTGCCAGCAGCTTCGACAGGGGCGATACGCAGTATTTT CASSFDRGDTQYF
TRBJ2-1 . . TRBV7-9 TGTGCCAGCAGCTTTGCCAGCGCCCCCTACAATGAGCAGTTCTTC CASSFASAPYNEQFF
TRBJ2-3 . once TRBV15 TGTGCCACCAGCAGTTCGGGAGCCGCAGATACGCAGTATTTT CATSSSGAADTQYF
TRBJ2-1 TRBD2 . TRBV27 TGTGCCAGCAGTTTAAGCGGGGGAGCCTACAATGAGCAGTTCTTC CASSLSGGAYNEQFF
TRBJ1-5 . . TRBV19 TGTGCCAGTCAGACAACAGGGACCACTAGCAATCAGCCCCAGCATTTT CASQTTGTTSNQPQHF
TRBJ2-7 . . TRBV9 TGTGCCAGCAGCGTTGGGACACCTTCGGGCGAGCAGTACTTC CASSVGTPSGEQYF
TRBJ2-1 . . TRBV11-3 TGTGCCAGCAGCTTAGATCTTCGTCGGGGGTACTACAATGAGCAGTTCTTC CASSLDLRRGYYNEQFF
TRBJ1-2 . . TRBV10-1 TGCGCCAGCAGTGAGTCGCCAGGGGATGGCTACACCTTC CASSESPGDGYTF
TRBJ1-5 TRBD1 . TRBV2 TGTGCCAGCAGTGCCTTAGGGGGCAGCAATCAGCCCCAGCATTTT CASSALGGSNQPQHF
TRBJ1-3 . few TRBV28 TGTGCCAGCGGGCAGGGTATTCTTGGAAACACCATATATTTT CASGQGILGNTIYF
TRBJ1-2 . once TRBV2 TGTGCCAGCAGTGATAGAGTGTGGGGGGACTATGGCTACACCTTC CASSDRVWGDYGYTF
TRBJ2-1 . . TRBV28 TGTGCCACCCGACGAGGGATAATACAGGGTGAGCAGTTCTTC CATRRGIIQGEQFF
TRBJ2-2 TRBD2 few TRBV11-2 TGTGCCAGCAGCTTACCTAGGGGCGGGAGTCCCGGGGAGCTGTTTTTT CASSLPRGGSPGELFF
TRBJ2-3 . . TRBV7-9 TGTGCCAGCAGCCCCCCGGGTTTCCCCGGGGATACGCAGTATTTT CASSPPGFPGDTQYF
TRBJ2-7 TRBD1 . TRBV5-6 TGTGCCAGCAGCGCACCGGGACAGGGGGCCAACGAGCAGTACTTC CASSAPGQGANEQYF
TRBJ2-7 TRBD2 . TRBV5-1 TGCGCCAGCAGCCGTACTAGCGGGACCAGCTCCTACGAGCAGTACTTC CASSRTSGTSSYEQYF
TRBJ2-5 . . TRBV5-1 TGCGCCAGCAGCCAAAATGCAGGGGTGGGTGAGACCCAGTACTTC CASSQNAGVGETQYF
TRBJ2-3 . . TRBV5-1 TGCGCCAGCAGCCTGCAGGGGCAGGAAGATACGCAGTATTTT CASSLQGQEDTQYF
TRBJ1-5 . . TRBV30 TGTGCCTGGGGGGGAGGTGTCCAGAAATTGCGCAATCAGCCCCAGCATTTT CAWGGGVQKLRNQPQHF
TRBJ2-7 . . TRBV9 TGTGCCAGCAGCGTAGAAGATCGAGAGATAGTATCCTACGAGCAGTACTTC CASSVEDREIVSYEQYF
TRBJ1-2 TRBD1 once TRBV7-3 TGTGCCAGCACCCCGGGACAGGGGGCTTCCTATGGCTACACCTTC CASTPGQGASYGYTF
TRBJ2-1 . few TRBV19 TGTGCCAGTACTAATGAGCCTAGCAGGCGTGAGCAGTTCTTC CASTNEPSRREQFF
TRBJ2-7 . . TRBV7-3 TGTGCCACTACAGGGATCTTTCTACGACAGCAGTACTTC CATTGIFLRQQYF
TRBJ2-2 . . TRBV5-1 TGCGCCAGCAGCCCTCTCGCTAGCAGGAACACCGGGGAGCTGTTTTTT CASSPLASRNTGELFF
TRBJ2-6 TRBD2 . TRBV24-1 TGTGCCACCAGTGATTCCGGGACTAGCGGAGACTCTGGGGCCAACGTCCTGACTTTC CATSDSGTSGDSGANVLTF
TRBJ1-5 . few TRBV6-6 TGTGCCAGCAGTCCCCCAGACAGCTACCTTAGCAATCAGCCCCAGCATTTT CASSPPDSYLSNQPQHF
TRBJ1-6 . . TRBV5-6 TGTGCCAGCAGCTCCAGGGGCGAAAATTCACCCCTCCACTTT CASSSRGENSPLHF
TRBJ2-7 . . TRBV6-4 TGTGCCAGCGTCAACGGGACATTCTACGAGCAGTACTTC CASVNGTFYEQYF
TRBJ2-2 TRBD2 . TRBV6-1 TGTGCCAGCAGTGAGCCACTAGCGGGAGGGCCCTCAAACACCGGGGAGCTGTTTTTT CASSEPLAGGPSNTGELFF
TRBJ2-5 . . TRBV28 TGTGCCAGCAGCTCTGGACAGAGAGAGACCCAGTACTTC CASSSGQRETQYF
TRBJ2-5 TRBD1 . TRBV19 TGTGCCAGTAGTATCCCCTCCCCACAGGGGTCCTACCCGAAGACCCAGTACTTC CASSIPSPQGSYPKTQYF
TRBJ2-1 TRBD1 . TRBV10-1 TGCGCCAGGGATCTACAGGGGAATGAGCAGTTCTTC CARDLQGNEQFF
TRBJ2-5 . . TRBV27 TGTGCCAGCAGTTCCATTTCCCCGGGATCTTACAAAGGAGAGACCCAGTACTTC CASSSISPGSYKGETQYF
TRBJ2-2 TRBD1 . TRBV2 TGTGCCAGCAAGGGGACAGGGGTTCGGGAGCTGTTTTTT CASKGTGVRELFF
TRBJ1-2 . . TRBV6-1 TGTGCCAGCAGTCCGGACTCGATGGGGGGCTACACCTTC CASSPDSMGGYTF
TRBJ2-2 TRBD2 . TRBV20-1 TGCAGTGCTAGTTTGAGGGCGGGAGAAACCACCGGGGAGCTGTTTTTT CSASLRAGETTGELFF
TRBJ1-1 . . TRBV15 TGTGCCACCAGCAAAGGGGGGGTCATGAACACTGAAGCTTTCTTT CATSKGGVMNTEAFF
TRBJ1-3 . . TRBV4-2 TGTGCCAGCAGCCAAGATCTCGGGGGGCTGGCTGGAAACACCATATATTTT CASSQDLGGLAGNTIYF
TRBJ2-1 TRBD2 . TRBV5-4 TGTGCCAGCAGCTGGACTAGTAGGTATGAGCAGTTCTTC CASSWTSRYEQFF
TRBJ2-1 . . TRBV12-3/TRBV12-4 TGTGCCAGCAGTTTCCCGGGATACAATGAGCAGTTCTTC CASSFPGYNEQFF
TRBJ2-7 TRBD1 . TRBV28 TGTGCCAGCAGGGACAGGGGCTCAAAAGTTTACGAGCAGTACTTC CASRDRGSKVYEQYF
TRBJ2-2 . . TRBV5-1 TGCGCCAGCAGCCTCGACACCGGGGAGCTGTTTTTT CASSLDTGELFF
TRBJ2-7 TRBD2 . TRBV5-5 TGTGCCAGCAGCTTGGGGGGGACTAGAGCCTACGAGCAGTACTTC CASSLGGTRAYEQYF